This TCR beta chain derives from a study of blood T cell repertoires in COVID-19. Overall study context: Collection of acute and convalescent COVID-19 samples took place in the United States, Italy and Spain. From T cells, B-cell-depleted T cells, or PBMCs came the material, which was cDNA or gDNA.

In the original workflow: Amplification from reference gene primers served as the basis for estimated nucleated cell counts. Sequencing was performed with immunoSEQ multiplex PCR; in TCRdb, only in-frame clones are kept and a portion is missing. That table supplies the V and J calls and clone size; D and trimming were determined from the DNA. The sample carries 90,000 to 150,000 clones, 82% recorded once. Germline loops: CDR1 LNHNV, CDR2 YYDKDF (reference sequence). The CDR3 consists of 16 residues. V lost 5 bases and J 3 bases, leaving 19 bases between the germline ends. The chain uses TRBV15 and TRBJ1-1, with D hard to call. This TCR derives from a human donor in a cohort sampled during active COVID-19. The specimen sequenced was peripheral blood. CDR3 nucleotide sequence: TGTGCCACCAGCCCCCGAGGAGGATGGAGCGACACTGAAGCTTTCTTT. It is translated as CATSPRGGWSDTEAFF. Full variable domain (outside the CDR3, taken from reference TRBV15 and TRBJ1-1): DAMVIQNPRYQVTQFGKPVTLSCSQTLNHNVMYWYQQKSSQAPKLLFHYYDKDFNNEADTPDNFQSRRPNTSFCFLDIRSPGLGDTAMYLCATSPRGGWSDTEAFFGQGTRLTVV.